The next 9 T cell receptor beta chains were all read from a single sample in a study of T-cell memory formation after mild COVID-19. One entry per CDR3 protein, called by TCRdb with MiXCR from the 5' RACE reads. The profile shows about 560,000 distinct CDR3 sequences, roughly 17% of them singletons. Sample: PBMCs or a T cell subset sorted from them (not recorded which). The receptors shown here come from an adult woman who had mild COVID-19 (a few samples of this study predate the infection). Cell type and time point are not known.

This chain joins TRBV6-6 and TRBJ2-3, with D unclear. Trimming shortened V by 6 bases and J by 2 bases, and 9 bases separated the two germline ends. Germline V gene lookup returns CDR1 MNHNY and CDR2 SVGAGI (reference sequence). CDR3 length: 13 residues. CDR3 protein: CASRSDATDTQYF. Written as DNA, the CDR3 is TGTGCCAGCAGATCGGACGCCACAGATACGCAGTATTTT.

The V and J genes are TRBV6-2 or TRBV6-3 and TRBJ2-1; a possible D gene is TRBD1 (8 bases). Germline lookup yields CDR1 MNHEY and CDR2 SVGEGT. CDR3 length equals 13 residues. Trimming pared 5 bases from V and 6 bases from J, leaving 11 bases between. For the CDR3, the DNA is TGTGCCAGCAGTACAGGGGGGGTCAATGAGCAGTTCTTC. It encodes CASSTGGVNEQFF.

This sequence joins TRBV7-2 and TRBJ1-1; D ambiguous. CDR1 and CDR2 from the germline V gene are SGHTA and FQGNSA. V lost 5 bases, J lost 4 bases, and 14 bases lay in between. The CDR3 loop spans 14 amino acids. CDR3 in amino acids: CASSIVSLGTEAFF. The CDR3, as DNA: TGTGCCAGCAGCATCGTATCCCTGGGCACTGAAGCTTTCTTT.

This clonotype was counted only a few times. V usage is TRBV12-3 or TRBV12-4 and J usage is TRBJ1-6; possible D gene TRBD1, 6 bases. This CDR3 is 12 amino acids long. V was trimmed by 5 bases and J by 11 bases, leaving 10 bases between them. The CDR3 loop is CASSGQSAPLHF. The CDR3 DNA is TGTGCCAGCAGTGGACAGTCAGCACCCCTCCACTTT.

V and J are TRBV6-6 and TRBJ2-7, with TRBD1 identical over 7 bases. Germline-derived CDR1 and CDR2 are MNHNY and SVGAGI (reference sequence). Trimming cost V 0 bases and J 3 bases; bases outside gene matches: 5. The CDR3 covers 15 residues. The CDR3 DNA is TGTGCCAGCAGTTACTCAACAGGGGCCAACTACGAGCAGTACTTC. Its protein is CASSYSTGANYEQYF.

The CDR3: CASSQDRSGKETQYF. The CDR3 DNA follows: TGCGCCAGCAGCCAAGACCGAAGCGGGAAAGAGACCCAGTACTTC. This rearrangement joins TRBV4-3 to TRBJ2-5; 7 bases match TRBD2. The CDR3 has 15 residues. V was clipped by 0 bases and J by 3 bases; unmatched bases: 4. CDR1 and CDR2 from the germline V gene are LGHNA and YSLEER.

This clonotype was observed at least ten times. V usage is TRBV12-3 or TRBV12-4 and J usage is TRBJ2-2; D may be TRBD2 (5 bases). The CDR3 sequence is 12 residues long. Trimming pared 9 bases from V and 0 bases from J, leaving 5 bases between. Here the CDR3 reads CASSANTGELFF. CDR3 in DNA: TGTGCCAGTAGCGCGAACACCGGGGAGCTGTTTTTT.

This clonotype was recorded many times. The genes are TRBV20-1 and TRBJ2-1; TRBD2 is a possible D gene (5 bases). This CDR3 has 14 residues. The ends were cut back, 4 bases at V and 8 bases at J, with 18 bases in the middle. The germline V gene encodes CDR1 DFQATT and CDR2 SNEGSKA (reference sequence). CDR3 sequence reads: CSAIEGVRRHEQFF. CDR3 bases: TGCAGTGCTATTGAGGGAGTCAGGCGCCATGAGCAGTTCTTC.

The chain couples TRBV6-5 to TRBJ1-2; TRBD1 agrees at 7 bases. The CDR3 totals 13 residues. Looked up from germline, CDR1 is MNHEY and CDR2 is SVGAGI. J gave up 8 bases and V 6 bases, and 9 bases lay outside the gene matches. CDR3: CASRQTGEAGYTF. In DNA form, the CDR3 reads TGTGCCAGCAGGCAAACAGGGGAAGCGGGCTACACCTTC.